Listed below are T cell receptor beta chains from one sample, sequenced in a study of shared clonotypes between healthy human individuals. Assay: immunoSEQ multiplex PCR; the TCRdb copy retains only in-frame clones and omits some. The profile covers over 700,000 clones, with 72% appearing a single time and over 1.5% taken by the ten largest. The sample consisted of memory CD4+ T cells sorted from blood. Every receptor here comes from a woman aged 25 to 39 in good health. CDR3s include the opening cysteine and the closing phenylalanine or tryptophan. The D gene is left open where the match is weak. Only some rows state a clone size, as once, few, many or a class for expanded clones.

>.|TRBJ2-7|TRBV2|.
TGTGCCAGCGCTTCGGACAGTTACTCCTACGAGCAGTACTTC
CASASDSYSYEQYF
>.|TRBJ2-2|TRBV28|TRBD1
TGTGCCAGCAGTTTGTCGGGACAGGGCCTTTTTCTCGGGGCCGGGGAGCTGTTTTTT
CASSLSGQGLFLGAGELFF
>.|TRBJ1-2|TRBV6-6|.
TGTGCCAGCAGTTACTCGAAAAATGGCTACACCTTC
CASSYSKNGYTF
>.|TRBJ1-2|TRBV7-9|.
TGTGCCAGCAGCCCGTATAGATCTAGGGGGGTAGAAAACTATGGCTACACCTTC
CASSPYRSRGVENYGYTF
>.|TRBJ1-2|TRBV10-3|TRBD1
TGTGCCATCAGTCCACCCCGGACAGGCCAGCATGGCTACACCTTC
CAISPPRTGQHGYTF
>.|TRBJ2-1|TRBV5-4|TRBD2
TGTGCCAGCAGCCCCGGGACTAGCGGGAGCGATGAGCAGTTCTTC
CASSPGTSGSDEQFF
>.|TRBJ2-5|TRBV6-4|TRBD1
TGTGCCAGCAGTGAGCCGGGACAGGGGGCTGTAGTCCAGGAGACCCAGTACTTC
CASSEPGQGAVVQETQYF
>.|TRBJ2-3|TRBV10-3|.
TGTGCCATCAGTGAGTCGGCGGGACCCACAGATACGCAGTATTTT
CAISESAGPTDTQYF
>few|TRBJ2-1|TRBV18|TRBD2
TGTGCCAGCTCACCGGATCTATTAGCGGGAAGAAGGAATGAGCAGTTCTTC
CASSPDLLAGRRNEQFF
>.|TRBJ2-7|TRBV9|.
TGTGCCAGCAGCCTTAGAGGAGACACCGGGACCGAGCAGTACTTC
CASSLRGDTGTEQYF
>.|TRBJ1-5|TRBV7-9|TRBD1
TGTGCCAGCAGCCCCCTGGGGGGACAGGGATATCAGCCCCAGCATTTT
CASSPLGGQGYQPQHF
>.|TRBJ2-7|TRBV28|TRBD2
TGTGCCAGCAGACACCCCGGGACTAGACCCAGCGAGCAGTACTTC
CASRHPGTRPSEQYF
>.|TRBJ2-5|TRBV18|.
TGTGCCAGCTCACGAGGGAGCTTTGATCAAGAGACCCAGTACTTC
CASSRGSFDQETQYF
>.|TRBJ2-7|TRBV25-1|.
TGTGCCAGCAGTAGAGTTTCCTACGAGCAGTACTTC
CASSRVSYEQYF
>.|TRBJ1-5|TRBV2|TRBD1
TGTGCCAGCAGTGAGGACAGGGGGCGAAATCAGCCCCAGCATTTT
CASSEDRGRNQPQHF
>.|TRBJ2-1|TRBV5-1|.
TGCGCCAGCAGCTTCTCCGGGAACGTAAATGAGCAGTTCTTC
CASSFSGNVNEQFF
>.|TRBJ2-7|TRBV27|.
TGTGCCAGCAGGCCCGACACTACCTACGAGCAGTACTTC
CASRPDTTYEQYF
>few|TRBJ1-5|TRBV18|TRBD1
TGTGCCAGCTCAGACAGGGGACCCTCTCAGCCCCAGCATTTT
CASSDRGPSQPQHF
>few|TRBJ1-2|TRBV11-2|TRBD1
TGTGCCAGCAGCTTAGGTGGGACAGGGGGCAACTATGGCTACACCTTC
CASSLGGTGGNYGYTF
>once|TRBJ1-2|TRBV27|TRBD1
TGTGCCAGCAGTTTGGGGCAGGGGGCAGTTTATGGCTACACCTTC
CASSLGQGAVYGYTF
>.|TRBJ1-5|TRBV19|.
TGTGCCAGTATGTACTCCGCGGGACATCTGAGCAATCAGCCCCAGCATTTT
CASMYSAGHLSNQPQHF
>.|TRBJ2-2|TRBV6-5|.
TGTGCCAGCAGTTACGAGGCTCCCGGGGAGCTGTTTTTT
CASSYEAPGELFF
>.|TRBJ2-6|TRBV28|TRBD1
TGTGCCAGCAGATTGACAGGGGGAAGCTCTGGGGCCAACGTCCTGACTTTC
CASRLTGGSSGANVLTF
>few|TRBJ2-1|TRBV5-1|TRBD1
TGCGCCAGCAGCGTGGACAGGGTTTCATACAATGAGCAGTTCTTC
CASSVDRVSYNEQFF
>.|TRBJ2-1|TRBV5-4|TRBD2
TGTGCCAGCAGCTGGGGGACTAGCGGGAACTCCTACAATGAGCAGTTCTTC
CASSWGTSGNSYNEQFF
>.|TRBJ2-2|TRBV18|.
TGTGCCAGCTCGTCATACACCGGGGAGCTGTTTTTT
CASSSYTGELFF
>.|TRBJ2-5|TRBV18|TRBD2
TGTGCCAGCTCACCCCAGAGCGGGAGAGGTGAGACCCAGTACTTC
CASSPQSGRGETQYF
>.|TRBJ2-5|TRBV4-1|.
TGCGCCAGCAGCCAAGAGCTGGGAGTTCAGACCCAGTACTTC
CASSQELGVQTQYF
>.|TRBJ2-5|TRBV28|TRBD1
TGTGCCAGCAGCAGGGGGATGGAACAGGACGGTTTTGAGACCCAGTACTTC
CASSRGMEQDGFETQYF
>.|TRBJ1-5|TRBV28|TRBD1
TGTGCCACCCAGACAGGGTACCAGCCCCAGCATTTT
CATQTGYQPQHF
>.|TRBJ1-5|TRBV2|.
TGTGCCAGCAGTGACGGACACAATAGCAATCAGCCCCAGCATTTT
CASSDGHNSNQPQHF
>.|TRBJ2-1|TRBV25-1|.
TGTGCCAGCATTGGGACATTCGGTTTCAATGAGCAGTTCTTC
CASIGTFGFNEQFF
>.|TRBJ2-1|TRBV19|TRBD2
TGTGCCAGTACAGCCGGGACTAGCTACAATGAGCAGTTCTTC
CASTAGTSYNEQFF
>.|TRBJ2-7|TRBV5-1|TRBD2
TGCGCCAGCAACCGGGACAGGGTGACTAGCGGGAGCCACGAGCAGTACTTC
CASNRDRVTSGSHEQYF
>.|TRBJ2-5|TRBV4-2|TRBD2
TGTGCCAGCAGCCTAGCGGGAGGGCCAGGAGAGACCCAGTACTTC
CASSLAGGPGETQYF
>.|TRBJ2-5|TRBV28|.
TGTGCCAGCAGTTTCCCCGCGGACACGACTAGGACCCAGTACTTC
CASSFPADTTRTQYF
>many|TRBJ2-1|TRBV18|TRBD1
TGTGCCAGCTCGGAACGACAGGGGGGCGATGAGCAGTTCTTC
CASSERQGGDEQFF
>.|TRBJ2-3|TRBV11-3|TRBD1
TGTGCCAGCAGCCCGGGGACAGGCATCCCAGATACGCAGTATTTT
CASSPGTGIPDTQYF
>.|TRBJ2-7|TRBV7-9|TRBD2
TGTGCCAGCAGCTCTCTAGCGGGAGATCGCTGGGAGCAGTACTTC
CASSSLAGDRWEQYF
>.|TRBJ1-3|TRBV2|.
TGTGCCAGCATGCAGGGAGGACCTGGAAACACCATATATTTT
CASMQGGPGNTIYF
>.|TRBJ2-7|TRBV28|.
TGTGCCAGCAGCACACGGGGGCTCACCTACGAGCAGTACTTC
CASSTRGLTYEQYF
>.|TRBJ2-1|TRBV2|TRBD2
TGTGCCAGCAGTGAAGCAGCGGGATTAGGCGATGAGCAGTTCTTC
CASSEAAGLGDEQFF
>many|TRBJ2-7|TRBV5-4|.
TGTGCCAGCAGCTTGTCGTCAGAGCAGTACTTC
CASSLSSEQYF
>few|TRBJ2-3|TRBV7-2|TRBD2
TGTGCCAGCAGCTTATGGGCCCTCGGGACTAGCGGCACAGATACGCAGTATTTT
CASSLWALGTSGTDTQYF
>.|TRBJ2-3|TRBV5-1|.
TGCGCCAGCAGCTTGATCCCCCCCGGTAGCCGGATCACAGATACGCAGTATTTT
CASSLIPPGSRITDTQYF
>.|TRBJ2-7|TRBV30|TRBD2
TGTGCCTGGAGTTCGGGCGGGGGAACCTACGAGCAGTACTTC
CAWSSGGGTYEQYF
>.|TRBJ2-7|TRBV10-2|TRBD2
TGCGCCAGCAGTGAGTCTAGCGGGGCCTCCTACGAGCAGTACTTC
CASSESSGASYEQYF
>.|TRBJ2-5|TRBV2|.
TGTGCCAGCAGTGATGAGGGACTGCCGGAGACCCAGTACTTC
CASSDEGLPETQYF
>.|TRBJ2-2|TRBV7-8|.
TGTGCCAGCAGCTTAGAATGGTTCTCAGCCACCACCGGGGAGCTGTTTTTT
CASSLEWFSATTGELFF
>few|TRBJ2-5|TRBV5-1|TRBD2
TGCGCCAGCAGCTTACAGACTAGCGCAGAGACCCAGTACTTC
CASSLQTSAETQYF
>.|TRBJ2-1|TRBV28|.
TGTGCCAGCAGCTTAGTGGGAACTAGTTATCCGTTCTTC
CASSLVGTSYPFF
>.|TRBJ1-5|TRBV27|.
TGTGCCAGCAGTTTATGGGGGCAAGACAATCAGCCCCAGCATTTT
CASSLWGQDNQPQHF
>.|TRBJ1-5|TRBV7-9|TRBD1
TGTGCCAGCAGCATTGGACAGGCAGATGGGCCCCAGCATTTT
CASSIGQADGPQHF
>.|TRBJ2-1|TRBV19|TRBD2
TGTGCCAGTAGTGCCAGCGGGAGGGCCGTTGAGCAGTTCTTC
CASSASGRAVEQFF
>.|TRBJ2-3|TRBV5-1|.
TGCGCCAGCAGCTTGGGTCAGGGGTGGGGCACAGATACGCAGTATTTT
CASSLGQGWGTDTQYF
>.|TRBJ1-5|TRBV6-5|TRBD1
TGTGCCAGCAGATCGGGACAGGGCAATCAGCCCCAGCATTTT
CASRSGQGNQPQHF